This TCR beta chain was captured in a study of OX40 agonist ivuxolimab in advanced cancers. Germline lookup yields CDR1 LGHNA and CDR2 YSLEER. The ends were cut back, 4 bases at V and 4 bases at J, with 11 bases in the middle. The CDR3 consists of 14 residues. Study findings and constraints: The authors also found low normalized T-cell clonal expansion in some nonresponders. Relative to CD4+ cells, CD8+ T cells on average had more expanded clones.

Measured with immunoSEQ multiplex PCR; TCRdb has only the in-frame clones, and not every one. Of around 26,000 clones listed, 85% are singletons. This clone is a singleton in its sample. Its matching antigen is unknown. Sequencing was performed on CD4+ or CD8+ T cells sorted from blood, taken in a trial of the OX40 agonist ivuxolimab. The sequence was collected from an adult with an advanced solid tumor such as melanoma, head and neck, liver or kidney cancer. The rearrangement uses TRBV4-3 and TRBJ1-5, with D unresolved. The CDR3: CASSPSGGNQPQHF. The CDR3 DNA follows: TGCGCCAGCAGCCCGTCAGGTGGGAATCAGCCCCAGCATTTT.